Listed here is a single TCR beta chain. Its antigen is unknown. Donors were healthy HIV-negative adults without recently reported acute infections or vaccinations. Under the authors' procedure: ImmunoSEQ yielded junction-only sequences lacking quality scores, so filtering differed. Sequencing was performed with immunoSEQ multiplex PCR; in TCRdb, only in-frame clones are kept and a portion is missing. That table gives V, J and clone size, and the DNA gave D and trimming. The table has 2 million to 2.5 million clones, approximately 90% seen once. This sample was taken from a study of shared clonotypes between healthy human individuals. Findings of the study overall: Generally, estimated richness proved larger in naive subsets than it did in memory subsets.

Trimming pared 1 base from V and 0 bases from J, leaving 10 bases between. CDR1 and CDR2 (germline): SEHNR, FQNEAQ (reference sequence). The CDR3 sequence is 16 residues long. This sequence joins TRBV7-9 and TRBJ1-3; no definite D call. This clonotype was sampled from a man aged 18 to 30 in good health. Some clones in this sample may be carry-over from other donors' samples. Input material: naive CD4+ T cells from PBMCs. As to subset: CD45RA+ positively selected. CDR3 in DNA: TGTGCCAGCAGCTTAGACCGCGACCTCTCTGGAAACACCATATATTTT. Protein product: CASSLDRDLSGNTIYF.